The present entry profiles one TCR beta chain with its context. This sample stems from a study of memory CD4+ T cells and cytomegalovirus serostatus. Generated by immunoSEQ multiplex PCR, the TCRdb table keeps only in-frame clones and is missing some. This table holds tens of thousands of clones, 82% found once. CDR1 and CDR2 from the germline V gene are LGHNA and YNFKEQ. The CDR3 contains 18 residues. V dropped 3 bases and J dropped 0; count of bases not matched to a gene: 7. Single viable CD3+CD4+CD8-CD45RO+ cells were sorted as the memory CD4+ T cells. Positive selection with CD4 microbeads enriched total CD4+ T cells.

The chain carries TRBV4-2 and TRBJ2-6; the match to TRBD1 covers 8 bases. Source material: memory CD4+ T cells from blood. The sequence was obtained from an adult in good health and CMV-seronegative. Some clones in this sample may be carry-over from other donors' samples. The CDR3 DNA reads as TGTGCCAGCAGCCAGCAGGGGGCCTACAACTCTGGGGCCAACGTCCTGACTTTC. Translating gives CASSQQGAYNSGANVLTF.